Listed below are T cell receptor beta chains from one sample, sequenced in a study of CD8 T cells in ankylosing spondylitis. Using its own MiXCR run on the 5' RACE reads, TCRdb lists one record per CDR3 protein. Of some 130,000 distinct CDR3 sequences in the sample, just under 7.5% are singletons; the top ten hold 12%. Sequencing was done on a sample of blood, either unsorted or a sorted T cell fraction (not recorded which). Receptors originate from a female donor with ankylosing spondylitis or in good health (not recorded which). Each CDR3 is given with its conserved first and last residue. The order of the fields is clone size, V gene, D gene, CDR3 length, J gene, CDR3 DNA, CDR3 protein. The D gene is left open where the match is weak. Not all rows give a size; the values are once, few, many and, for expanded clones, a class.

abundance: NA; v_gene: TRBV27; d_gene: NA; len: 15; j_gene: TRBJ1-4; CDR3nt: TGTGCCAGCAGTTTATCATCGTGGGGGAATGAAAAACTGTTTTTT; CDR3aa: CASSLSSWGNEKLFF
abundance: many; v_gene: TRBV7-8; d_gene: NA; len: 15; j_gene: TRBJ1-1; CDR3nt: TGTGCCAGCAGCTCGACGGGAGGGAGGAACACTGAAGCTTTCTTT; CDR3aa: CASSSTGGRNTEAFF
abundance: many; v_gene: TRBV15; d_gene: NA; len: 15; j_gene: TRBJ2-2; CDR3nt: TGTGCCACCAGCAGTGCGACGGTATACACCGGGGAGCTGTTTTTT; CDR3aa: CATSSATVYTGELFF
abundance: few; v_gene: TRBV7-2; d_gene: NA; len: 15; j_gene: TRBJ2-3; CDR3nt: TGTGCCAGCAGCTTAGGAGGGTTCAGGACAGATACGCAGTATTTT; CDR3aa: CASSLGGFRTDTQYF
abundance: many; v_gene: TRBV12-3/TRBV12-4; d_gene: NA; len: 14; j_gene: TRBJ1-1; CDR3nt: TGTGCCAGCAGTTTAGTCCAGGGGAACACTGAAGCTTTCTTT; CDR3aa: CASSLVQGNTEAFF
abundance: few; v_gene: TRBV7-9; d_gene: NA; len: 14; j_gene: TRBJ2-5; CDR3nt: TGTGCCAGCAGCTTCGGGTCGCAGCAGGAGACCCAGTACTTC; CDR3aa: CASSFGSQQETQYF
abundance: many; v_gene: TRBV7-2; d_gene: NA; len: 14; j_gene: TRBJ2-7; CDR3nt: TGTGCCAGCAGCACGGTGACAGGTACCTACGAGCAGTACTTC; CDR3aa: CASSTVTGTYEQYF
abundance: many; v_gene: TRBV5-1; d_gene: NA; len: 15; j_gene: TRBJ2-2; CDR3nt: TGCGCCAGCAGCTTGCAAGGGGCGAACACCGGGGAGCTGTTTTTT; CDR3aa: CASSLQGANTGELFF
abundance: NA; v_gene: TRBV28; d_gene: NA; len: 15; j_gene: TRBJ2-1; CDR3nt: TGTGCCAGCAGTTTTATGGACGGAACCTACAATGAGCAGTTCTTC; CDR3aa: CASSFMDGTYNEQFF
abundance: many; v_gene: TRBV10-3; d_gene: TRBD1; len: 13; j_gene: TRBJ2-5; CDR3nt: TGTGCCATCAGGGACAGGGGGGCAGAGACCCAGTACTTC; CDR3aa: CAIRDRGAETQYF
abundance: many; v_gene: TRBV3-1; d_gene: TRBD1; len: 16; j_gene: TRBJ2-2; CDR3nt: TGTGCCAGCAGCCACCTAGGACAGGGGCACACCGGGGAGCTGTTTTTT; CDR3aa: CASSHLGQGHTGELFF
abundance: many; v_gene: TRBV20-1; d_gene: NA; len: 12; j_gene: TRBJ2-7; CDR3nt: TGCAGTGCTGAGGGTAACAGCGTCGAGCAGTACTTC; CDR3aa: CSAEGNSVEQYF
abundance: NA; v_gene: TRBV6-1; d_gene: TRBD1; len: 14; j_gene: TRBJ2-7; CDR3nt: TGTGCCAGCAGTGATAGGGACAGGGGGTACGAGCAGTACTTC; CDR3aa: CASSDRDRGYEQYF
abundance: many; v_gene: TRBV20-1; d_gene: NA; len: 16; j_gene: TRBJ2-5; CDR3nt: TGCAGTGCTAGACCCACCGGCCTAGCGCCTCAAGAGACCCAGTACTTC; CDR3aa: CSARPTGLAPQETQYF
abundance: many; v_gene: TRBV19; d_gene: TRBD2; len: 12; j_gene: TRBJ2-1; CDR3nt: TGTGCCAGTATGCGAGCGGGAGGTGAGCAGTTCTTC; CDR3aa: CASMRAGGEQFF
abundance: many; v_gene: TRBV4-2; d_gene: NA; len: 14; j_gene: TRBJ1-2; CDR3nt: TGTGCCAGCAGCCAAGACAACTGGGGCTATGGCTACACCTTC; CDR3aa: CASSQDNWGYGYTF
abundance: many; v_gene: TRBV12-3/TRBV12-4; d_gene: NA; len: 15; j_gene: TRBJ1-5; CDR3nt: TGTGCCAGCAGCCCCGGGGCAGGGCCCGGTCAGCCCCAGCATTTT; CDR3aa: CASSPGAGPGQPQHF
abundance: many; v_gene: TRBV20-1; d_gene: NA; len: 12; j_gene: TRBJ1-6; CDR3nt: TGCAGTGCTAGAGATCTGGGATCACCCCTCCACTTT; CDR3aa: CSARDLGSPLHF
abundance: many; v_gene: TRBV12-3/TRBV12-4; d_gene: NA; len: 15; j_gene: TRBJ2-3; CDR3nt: TGTGCCAGCAGCAAGGACGGTAGCCTCACAGATACGCAGTATTTT; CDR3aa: CASSKDGSLTDTQYF
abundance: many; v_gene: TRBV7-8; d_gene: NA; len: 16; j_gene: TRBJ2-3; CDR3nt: TGTGCCAGCAGCTTAGTTCGCGGGGGCGGCACAGATACGCAGTATTTT; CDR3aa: CASSLVRGGGTDTQYF
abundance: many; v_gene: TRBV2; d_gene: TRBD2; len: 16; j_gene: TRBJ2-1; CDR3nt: TGTGCCAGCAGGGGACTAGCGGGGGGGCTCTACAATGAGCAGTTCTTC; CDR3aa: CASRGLAGGLYNEQFF
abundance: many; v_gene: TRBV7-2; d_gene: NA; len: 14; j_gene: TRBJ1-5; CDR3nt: TGTGCCAGCAGCCTAAAAGGGGAGGGTCAGCCCCAGCATTTT; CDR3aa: CASSLKGEGQPQHF
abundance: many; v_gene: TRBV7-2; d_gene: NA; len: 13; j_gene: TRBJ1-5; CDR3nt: TGTGCCAGCTGCCCCCGAGTGGGTCAGCCCCAGCATTTT; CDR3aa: CASCPRVGQPQHF
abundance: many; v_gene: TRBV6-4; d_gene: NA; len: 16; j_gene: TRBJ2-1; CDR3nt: TGTGCCAGCATAGACCAGGAGTCTCTCTTCTACAATGAGCAGTTCTTC; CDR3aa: CASIDQESLFYNEQFF
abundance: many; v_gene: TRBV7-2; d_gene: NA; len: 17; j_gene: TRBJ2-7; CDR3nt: TGTGCCAGCAGCTTAGTGGGGGGCGGGACGAGGTTCTACGAGCAGTACTTC; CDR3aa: CASSLVGGGTRFYEQYF
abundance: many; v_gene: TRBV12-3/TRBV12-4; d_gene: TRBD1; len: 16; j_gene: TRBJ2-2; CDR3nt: TGTGCCAGCAGTTTATCCGGGACAGTGAACACCGGGGAGCTGTTTTTT; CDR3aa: CASSLSGTVNTGELFF
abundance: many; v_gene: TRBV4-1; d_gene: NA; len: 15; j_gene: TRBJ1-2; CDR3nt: TGCGCCAGCAGCCCCACCCCTGGGTCGAACTATGGCTACACCTTC; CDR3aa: CASSPTPGSNYGYTF
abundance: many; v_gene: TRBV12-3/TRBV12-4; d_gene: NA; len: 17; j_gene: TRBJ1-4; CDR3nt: TGTGCCAGCAGTGCCCCCCCGGGGGGGGGCCGAAGTGAAAAACTGTTTTTT; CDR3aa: CASSAPPGGGRSEKLFF
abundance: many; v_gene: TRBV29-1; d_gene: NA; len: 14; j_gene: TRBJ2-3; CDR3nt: TGCAGCGTCGTCGACTATTCGAGCACAGATACGCAGTATTTT; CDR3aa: CSVVDYSSTDTQYF
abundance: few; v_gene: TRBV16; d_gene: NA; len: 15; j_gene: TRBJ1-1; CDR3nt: TGTGCCAGCAGCCAATGGGGGGGTGAGGGCACTGAAGCTTTCTTT; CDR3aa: CASSQWGGEGTEAFF
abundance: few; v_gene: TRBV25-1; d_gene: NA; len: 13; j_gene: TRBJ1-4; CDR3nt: TGTGCCAGCAGTGAATGGGGTAATGAAAAACTGTTTTTT; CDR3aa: CASSEWGNEKLFF
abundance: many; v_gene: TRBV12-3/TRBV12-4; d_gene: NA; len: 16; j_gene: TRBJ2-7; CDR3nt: TGTGCCAGCAGTTTGACTATGAGAAACAGGGAGGGCGAGCAGTACTTC; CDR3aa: CASSLTMRNREGEQYF
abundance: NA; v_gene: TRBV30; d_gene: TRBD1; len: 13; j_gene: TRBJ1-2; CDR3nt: TGTGCCTGGAGTTTCGGACAGGAGGCTGGCTACACCTTC; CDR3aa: CAWSFGQEAGYTF
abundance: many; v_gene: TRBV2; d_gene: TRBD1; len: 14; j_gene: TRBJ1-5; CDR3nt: TGTGCCAGCAGTGACGACAGGGCTATTCAGCCCCAGCATTTT; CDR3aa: CASSDDRAIQPQHF
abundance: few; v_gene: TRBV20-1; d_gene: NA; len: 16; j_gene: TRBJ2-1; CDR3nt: TGCAGTGCTAGACCTCGGGGGGGGACAGCTTACAATGAGCAGTTCTTC; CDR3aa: CSARPRGGTAYNEQFF
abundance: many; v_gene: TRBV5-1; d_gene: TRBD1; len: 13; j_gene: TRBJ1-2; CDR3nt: TGCGCCAGCAGCCTGGACAGGGGCGGCGGCTACACCTTC; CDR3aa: CASSLDRGGGYTF
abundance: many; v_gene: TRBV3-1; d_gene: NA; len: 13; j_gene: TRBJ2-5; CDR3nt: TGTGCCAGCAGCCAGACAGACGGGGAGACCCAGTACTTC; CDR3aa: CASSQTDGETQYF
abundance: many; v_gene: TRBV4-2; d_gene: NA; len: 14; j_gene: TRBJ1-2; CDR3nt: TGTGCCAGCAGCGGTCCGTCGGGGAACTATGGCTACACCTTC; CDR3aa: CASSGPSGNYGYTF
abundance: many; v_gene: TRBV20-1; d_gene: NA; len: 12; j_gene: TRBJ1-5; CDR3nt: TGCAGTGTCGGGGACAGCAATCAGCCCCAGCATTTT; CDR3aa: CSVGDSNQPQHF
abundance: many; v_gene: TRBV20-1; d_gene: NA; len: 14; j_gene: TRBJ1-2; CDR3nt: TGCAGTGCTAGAGAAGAGGGTTCGAGCTATGGCTACACCTTC; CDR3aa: CSAREEGSSYGYTF
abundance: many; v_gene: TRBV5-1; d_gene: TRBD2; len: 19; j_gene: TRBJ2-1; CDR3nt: TGCGCCAGCACCCCTCCCGGGACTAGCCTGTCGCGAACCTTGGATGAGCAGTTCTTC; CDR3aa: CASTPPGTSLSRTLDEQFF
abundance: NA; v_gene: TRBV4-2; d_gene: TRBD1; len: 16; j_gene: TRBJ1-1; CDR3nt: TGTGCCAGCAGCCATGTTAATCGACAGGGTCGGACTGAAGCTTTCTTT; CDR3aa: CASSHVNRQGRTEAFF
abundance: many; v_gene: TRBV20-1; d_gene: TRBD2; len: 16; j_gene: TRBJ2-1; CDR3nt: TGCAGTGCTAGACCGGCAGGACTAGCGGGGGTAAATGAGCAGTTCTTC; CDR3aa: CSARPAGLAGVNEQFF